The clone carrying this T cell receptor beta chain was observed a handful of times. Antigen: not known. With the Oncomine TCR Beta short-read assay, DNA from cultured CD4+ T cells was sequenced. Genomic DNA was isolated from CD4+ T cells that had been cultured. Via MiXCR, TCRdb re-called the PCR reads, giving one row per CDR3 protein. The profile shows tens of thousands of distinct CDR3 sequences, 28% of them singletons. The data derive from a study of vaccination and CD4 T cells after COVID-19. Time point meaning: late sampling 161 to 241 days after vaccination in three convalescent patients. Treatment described: approximately 9-day PBMC culture with coronavirus spike peptide pools or control peptides (ViraFEST assay). For ViraFEST, peptide pools expanded antigen-specific T cells, after which the TCRs were sequenced. CDR1 is SGHVS, CDR2 FNYEAQ, per germline. V lost 1 base and J lost 1, with 9 bases in between. The CDR3 is 15 residues long.

This clonotype originated in a human donor who had recovered from COVID-19. Material: CD4+ T cells from blood, cultured in vitro, obtained about 7 months after SARS-CoV-2 vaccination. The chain carries TRBV7-6 and TRBJ2-3; D gene uncertain. The CDR3 sequence: CASSLGGSGTDTQYF. CDR3 in DNA: TGTGCCAGCAGCTTAGGAGGATCGGGCACAGATACGCAGTATTTT.